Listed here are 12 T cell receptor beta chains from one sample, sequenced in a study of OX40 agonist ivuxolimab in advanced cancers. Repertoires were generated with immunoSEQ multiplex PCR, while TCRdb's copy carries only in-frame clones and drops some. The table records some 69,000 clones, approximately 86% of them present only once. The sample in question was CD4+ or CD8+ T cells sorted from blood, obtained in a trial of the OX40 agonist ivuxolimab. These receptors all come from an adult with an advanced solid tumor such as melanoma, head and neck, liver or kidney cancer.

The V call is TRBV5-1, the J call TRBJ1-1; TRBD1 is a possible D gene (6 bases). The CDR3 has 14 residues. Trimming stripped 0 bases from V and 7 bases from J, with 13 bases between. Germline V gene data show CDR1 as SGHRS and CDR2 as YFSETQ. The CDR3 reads CASSLDREVGEAFF. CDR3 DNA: TGCGCCAGCAGCTTGGACAGGGAGGTGGGTGAAGCTTTCTTT.

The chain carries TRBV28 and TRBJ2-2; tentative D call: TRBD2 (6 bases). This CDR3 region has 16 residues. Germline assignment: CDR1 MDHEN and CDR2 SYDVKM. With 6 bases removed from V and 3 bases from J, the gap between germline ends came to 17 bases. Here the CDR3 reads CASSPLLGDYTGELFF. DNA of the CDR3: TGTGCCAGCAGCCCCTTGTTGGGGGACTACACCGGGGAGCTGTTTTTT.

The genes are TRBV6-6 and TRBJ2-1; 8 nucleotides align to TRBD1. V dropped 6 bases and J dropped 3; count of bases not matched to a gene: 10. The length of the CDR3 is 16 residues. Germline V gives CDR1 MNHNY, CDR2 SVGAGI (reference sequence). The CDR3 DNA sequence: TGTGCCAGCAGGGCACGGGGGACAGGCGTCTACAATGAGCAGTTCTTC. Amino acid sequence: CASRARGTGVYNEQFF.

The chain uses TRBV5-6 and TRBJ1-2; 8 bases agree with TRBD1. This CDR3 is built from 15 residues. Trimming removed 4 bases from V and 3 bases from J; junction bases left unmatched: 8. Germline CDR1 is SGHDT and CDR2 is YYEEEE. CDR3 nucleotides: TGTGCCAGCAGCACATACAGGGGGAGTTACTATGGCTACACCTTC. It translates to CASSTYRGSYYGYTF. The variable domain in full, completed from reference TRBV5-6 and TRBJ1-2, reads DAGVTQSPTHLIKTRGQQVTLRCSPKSGHDTVSWYQQALGQGPQFIFQYYEEEERQRGNFPDRFSGHQFPNYSSELNVNALLLGDSALYLCASSTYRGSYYGYTFGSGTRLTVV.

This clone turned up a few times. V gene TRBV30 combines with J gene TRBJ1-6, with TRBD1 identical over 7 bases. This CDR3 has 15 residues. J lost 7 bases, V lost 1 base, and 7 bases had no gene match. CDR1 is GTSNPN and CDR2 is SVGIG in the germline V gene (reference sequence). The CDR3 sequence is CAWSERTGFNSPLHF. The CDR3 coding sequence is TGTGCCTGGAGTGAGCGGACAGGCTTCAATTCACCCCTCCACTTT.

The CDR3 protein is CASSQPRGFNQPQHF. DNA for the CDR3: TGCGCCAGCAGCCAACCCAGGGGATTCAATCAGCCCCAGCATTTT. The rearrangement links TRBV4-1 to TRBJ1-5; D perhaps matches TRBD1 (6 bases). Germline V lookup: CDR1 MGHRA, CDR2 YSYEKL. The CDR3 has 15 amino acids. The V end was cut by 2 bases, the J end by 3 bases, with 11 bases between.

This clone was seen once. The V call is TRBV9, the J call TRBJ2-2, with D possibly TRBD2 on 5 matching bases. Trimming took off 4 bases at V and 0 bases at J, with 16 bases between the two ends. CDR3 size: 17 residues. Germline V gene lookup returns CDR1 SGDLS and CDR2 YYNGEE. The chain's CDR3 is CASSPRRGGPNTGELFF. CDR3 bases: TGTGCCAGCAGCCCTCGTAGAGGAGGACCGAACACCGGGGAGCTGTTTTTT.

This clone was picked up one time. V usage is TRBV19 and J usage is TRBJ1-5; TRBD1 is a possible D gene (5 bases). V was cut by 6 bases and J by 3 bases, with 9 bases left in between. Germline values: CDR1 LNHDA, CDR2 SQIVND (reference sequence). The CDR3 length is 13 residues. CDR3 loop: CASSSGHNQPQHF. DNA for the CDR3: TGTGCCAGTAGCTCAGGGCACAATCAGCCCCAGCATTTT.

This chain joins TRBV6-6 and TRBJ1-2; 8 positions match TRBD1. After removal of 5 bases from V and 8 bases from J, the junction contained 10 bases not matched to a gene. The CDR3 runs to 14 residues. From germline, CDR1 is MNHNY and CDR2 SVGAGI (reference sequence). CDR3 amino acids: CASSTQGAQGGYTF. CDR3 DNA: TGTGCCAGCAGTACGCAGGGGGCGCAAGGGGGCTACACCTTC.

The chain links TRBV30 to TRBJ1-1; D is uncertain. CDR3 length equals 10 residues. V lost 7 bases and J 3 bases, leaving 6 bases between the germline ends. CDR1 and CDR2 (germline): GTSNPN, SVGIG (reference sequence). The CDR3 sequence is CASYYTEAFF. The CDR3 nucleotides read TGTGCCTCTTACTACACTGAAGCTTTCTTT.

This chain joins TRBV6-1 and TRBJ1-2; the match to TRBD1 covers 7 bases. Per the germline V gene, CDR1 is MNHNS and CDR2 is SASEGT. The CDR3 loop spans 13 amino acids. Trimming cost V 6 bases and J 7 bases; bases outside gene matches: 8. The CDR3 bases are TGTGCCAGCAGATCAGGGGGGGCTGGTGGCTACACCTTC. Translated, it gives CASRSGGAGGYTF.

The CDR3 DNA sequence: TGTGCCAGCAGTGCCCAGGGGGACTATCAGCCCCAGCATTTT. Residues: CASSAQGDYQPQHF. V usage is TRBV6-1 and J usage is TRBJ1-5; 7 positions match TRBD1. This CDR3 contains 14 residues. J lost 5 bases, V lost 4 bases, and 5 bases had no gene match. CDR1 and CDR2 (germline): MNHNS, SASEGT.